This TCR beta chain was sequenced in a study of cytomegalovirus exposure and HLA in healthy donors. Each of the donors was a healthy bone marrow donor. A multiplex PCR was run with 60 Vbeta primers and 13 Jbeta primers. The repertoire was sequenced with immunoSEQ multiplex PCR; TCRdb's copy has only in-frame clones and lacks some. Of some 120,000 clones in the sample, less than 80% were seen once. This CDR3 has 14 residues. Germline assignment: CDR1 SGHRS and CDR2 YFSETQ. V was clipped by 8 bases and J by 0 bases, with 13 bases between them. Sequenced material: PBMCs. This rearrangement joins TRBV5-1 to TRBJ2-3; unclear D gene. The receptor was isolated from a woman aged 50 to 60 in good health and CMV-seronegative. The CDR3 region has the DNA TGCGCCAGTAGGAGAGCCCTTAGCACAGATACGCAGTATTTT. Encoded protein: CASRRALSTDTQYF.